The 5 T cell receptor beta chains listed next were all sequenced from one sample in a study of blood T cell repertoires in COVID-19. Profiling relied on immunoSEQ multiplex PCR, and the TCRdb table lists in-frame clones only, not all of them. Found here are more than 95,000 clones, 85% to 90% of them singletons; the top ten hold around 4%. Sequencing was done on a sample of peripheral blood. Receptors originate from a man aged 50-59 years with acute or convalescent COVID-19.

The chain employs TRBV6-5 and TRBJ1-3, with D perhaps TRBD1 (5 bases). V lost 6 bases, J lost 9 bases, and 21 bases lay in between. The CDR3 spans 15 residues. CDR1 is MNHEY, CDR2 SVGAGI, per germline. CDR3 sequence: CASSSTWTTGVTIYF. CDR3 bases: TGTGCCAGCAGCTCCACTTGGACGACGGGGGTCACCATATATTTT.

J is TRBJ2-1 and V is TRBV29-1; a weak D match, TRBD2 (5 bases). The CDR3 spans 14 residues. V was shortened by 8 bases and J by 6 bases, with 20 bases between the two germline ends. Germline CDR1 and CDR2: SQVTM and ANQGSEA. Here the CDR3 DNA reads TGCAGCCTATACCAAGCGGAAGTGAGCAATGAGCAGTTCTTC. It encodes CSLYQAEVSNEQFF.

The V and J genes are TRBV18 and TRBJ2-7, with 13 bases aligning to TRBD2. The germline V gene has CDR1 KGHSH and CDR2 LQKENI. The J segment lost 9 bases and the V segment lost 3 bases, leaving 11 bases of the junction unmatched. This CDR3 is 16 amino acids long. The CDR3 protein is CASSPQRTSGSGGQYF. CDR3 bases: TGTGCCAGCTCACCTCAGCGGACTAGCGGGAGTGGGGGGCAGTACTTC.

The genes are TRBV2 and TRBJ2-1, with 7 bases lining up with TRBD2. Germline CDR1 is SNHLY and CDR2 is FYNNEI. V dropped 2 bases and J dropped 3; count of bases not matched to a gene: 13. This CDR3 has 18 amino acids. CDR3 nucleotides: TGTGCCAGCAGTGAAAAGGCGGCGGGACTACCCCTCTACAATGAGCAGTTCTTC. Protein product: CASSEKAAGLPLYNEQFF.

Of note for this clone: Its ends do not fully match the called genes, so a read error is possible. The V gene is TRBV7-7, the J gene TRBJ2-1; 7 positions match TRBD2. Germline loops: CDR1 SSHAT, CDR2 FNYEAQ (reference sequence). This CDR3 contains 15 residues. As DNA, the CDR3 is TGTGCTAGCAGCGCAGGACTAGAGTTCTACAATGAGCAGTTCTTC. It codes for CASSAGLEFYNEQFF.